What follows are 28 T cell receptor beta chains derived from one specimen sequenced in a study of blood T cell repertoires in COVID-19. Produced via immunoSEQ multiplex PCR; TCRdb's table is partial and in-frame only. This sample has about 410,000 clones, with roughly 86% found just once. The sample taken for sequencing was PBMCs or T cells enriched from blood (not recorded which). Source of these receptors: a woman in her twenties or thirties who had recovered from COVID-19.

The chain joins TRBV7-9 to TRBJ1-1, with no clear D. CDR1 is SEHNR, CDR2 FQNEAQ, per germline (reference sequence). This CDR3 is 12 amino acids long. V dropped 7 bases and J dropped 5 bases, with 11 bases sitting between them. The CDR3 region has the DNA TGTGCCAGCACTGTGGGAGGTACTGAAGCTTTCTTT. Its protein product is CASTVGGTEAFF.

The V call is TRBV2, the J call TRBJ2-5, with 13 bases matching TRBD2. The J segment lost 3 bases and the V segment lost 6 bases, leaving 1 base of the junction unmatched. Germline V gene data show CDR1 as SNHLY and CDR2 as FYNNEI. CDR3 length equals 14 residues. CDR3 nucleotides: TGTGCCAGCAGAGGACTAGCGGGAGAAGAGACCCAGTACTTC. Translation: CASRGLAGEETQYF.

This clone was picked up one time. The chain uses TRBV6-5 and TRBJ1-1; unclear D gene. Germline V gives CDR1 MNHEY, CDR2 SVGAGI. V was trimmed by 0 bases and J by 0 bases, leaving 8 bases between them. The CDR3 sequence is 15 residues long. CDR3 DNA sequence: TGTGCCAGCAGTTACTCGCGAGGGATGAACACTGAAGCTTTCTTT. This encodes CASSYSRGMNTEAFF.

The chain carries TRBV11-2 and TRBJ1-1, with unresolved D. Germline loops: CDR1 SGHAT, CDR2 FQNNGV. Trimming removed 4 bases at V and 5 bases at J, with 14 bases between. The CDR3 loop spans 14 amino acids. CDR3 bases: TGTGCCAGCAGCTCGCGTGAGAAAATAACTGAAGCTTTCTTT. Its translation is CASSSREKITEAFF.

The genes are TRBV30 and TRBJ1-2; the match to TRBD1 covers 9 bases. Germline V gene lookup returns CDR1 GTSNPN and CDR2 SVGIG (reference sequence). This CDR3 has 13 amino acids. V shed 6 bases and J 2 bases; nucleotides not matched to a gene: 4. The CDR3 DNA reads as TGTGCCTGCAGACAGGGGGGGAACTATGGCTACACCTTC. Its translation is CACRQGGNYGYTF.

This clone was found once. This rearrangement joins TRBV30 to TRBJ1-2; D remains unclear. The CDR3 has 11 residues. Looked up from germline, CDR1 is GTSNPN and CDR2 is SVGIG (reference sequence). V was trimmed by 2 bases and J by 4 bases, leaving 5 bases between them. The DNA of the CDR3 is TGTGCCTGGAGTTCTCCCTATGGCTACACCTTC. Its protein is CAWSSPYGYTF.

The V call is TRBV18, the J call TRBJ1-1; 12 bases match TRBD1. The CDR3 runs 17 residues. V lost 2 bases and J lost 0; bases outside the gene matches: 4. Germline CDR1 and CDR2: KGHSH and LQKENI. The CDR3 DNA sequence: TGTGCCAGCTCACCAAGGGACAGGGGGCCCCTGAACACTGAAGCTTTCTTT. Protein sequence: CASSPRDRGPLNTEAFF.

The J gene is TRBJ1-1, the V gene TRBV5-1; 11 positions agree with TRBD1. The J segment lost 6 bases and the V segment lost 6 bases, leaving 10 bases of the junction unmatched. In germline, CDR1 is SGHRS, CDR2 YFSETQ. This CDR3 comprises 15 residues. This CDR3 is CASMPRTGGQAEAFF. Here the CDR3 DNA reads TGCGCCAGCATGCCCCGGACAGGGGGCCAGGCTGAAGCTTTCTTT.

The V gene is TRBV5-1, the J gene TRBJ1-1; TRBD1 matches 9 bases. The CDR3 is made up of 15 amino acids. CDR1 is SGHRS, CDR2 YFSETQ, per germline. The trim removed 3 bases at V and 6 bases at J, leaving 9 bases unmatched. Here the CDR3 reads CASSSGTGSGAEAFF. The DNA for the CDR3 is TGCGCCAGCAGCTCCGGGACAGGGTCGGGAGCTGAAGCTTTCTTT.

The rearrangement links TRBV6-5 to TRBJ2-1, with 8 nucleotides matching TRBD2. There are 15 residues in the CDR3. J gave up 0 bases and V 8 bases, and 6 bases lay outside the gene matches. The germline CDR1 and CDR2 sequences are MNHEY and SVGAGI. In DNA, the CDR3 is TGTGCCAGCCGAACCAGCGGGAGCTCCTACAATGAGCAGTTCTTC. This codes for CASRTSGSSYNEQFF.

The CDR3, as DNA: TGTGCCAGTACCCGAATACACCTAACAGGGGCCCCAATTGATCAGCCCCAGCATTTT. It codes for CASTRIHLTGAPIDQPQHF. The chain has TRBV19 and TRBJ1-5, with 7 bases that match TRBD1. The germline gives CDR1 LNHDA, CDR2 SQIVND (reference sequence). This CDR3 has 19 residues. V lost 7 bases to trimming and J lost 5 bases; unmatched junction nucleotides: 23.

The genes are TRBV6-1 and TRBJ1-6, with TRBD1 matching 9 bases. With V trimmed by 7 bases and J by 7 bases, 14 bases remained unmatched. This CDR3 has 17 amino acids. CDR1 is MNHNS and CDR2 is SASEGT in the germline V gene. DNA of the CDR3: TGTGCCAGCATTGACCTTCTCCGGGACAGGGCGAATTCACCCCTCCACTTT. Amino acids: CASIDLLRDRANSPLHF.

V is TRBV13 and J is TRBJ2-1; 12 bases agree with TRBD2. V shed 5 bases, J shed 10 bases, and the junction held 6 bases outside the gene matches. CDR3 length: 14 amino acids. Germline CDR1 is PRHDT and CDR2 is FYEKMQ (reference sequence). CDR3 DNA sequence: TGTGCCAGCAGCATCCAGGGACTAGCGGGCGAGCAGTTCTTC. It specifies CASSIQGLAGEQFF. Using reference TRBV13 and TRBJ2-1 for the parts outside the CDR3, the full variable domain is AAGVIQSPRHLIKEKRETATLKCYPIPRHDTVYWYQQGPGQDPQFLISFYEKMQSDKGSIPDRFSAQQFSDYHSELNMSSLELGDSALYFCASSIQGLAGEQFFGPGTRLTVL.

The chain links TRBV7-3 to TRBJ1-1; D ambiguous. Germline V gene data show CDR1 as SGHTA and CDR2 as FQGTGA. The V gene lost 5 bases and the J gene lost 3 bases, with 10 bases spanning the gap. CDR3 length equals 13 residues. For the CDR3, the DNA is TGTGCCAGCAGCCCTCAGAGGGACACTGAAGCTTTCTTT. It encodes CASSPQRDTEAFF.

CDR3 amino acids: CAISVSKSSYEQYF. The DNA for the CDR3 is TGTGCCATCAGTGTGTCCAAGAGCTCCTACGAGCAGTACTTC. V and J are TRBV10-3 and TRBJ2-7; D is unresolved. This CDR3 has 14 amino acids. The germline gives CDR1 ENHRY, CDR2 SYGVKD. V was shortened by 4 bases and J by 0 bases, with 10 bases between the two germline ends.

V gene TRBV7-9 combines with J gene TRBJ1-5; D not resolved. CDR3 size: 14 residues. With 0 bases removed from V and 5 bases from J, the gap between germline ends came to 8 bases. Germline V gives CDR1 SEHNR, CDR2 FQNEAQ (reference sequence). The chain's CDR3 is CASSLAEGDQPQHF. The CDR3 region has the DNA TGTGCCAGCAGCTTAGCTGAGGGCGATCAGCCCCAGCATTTT.

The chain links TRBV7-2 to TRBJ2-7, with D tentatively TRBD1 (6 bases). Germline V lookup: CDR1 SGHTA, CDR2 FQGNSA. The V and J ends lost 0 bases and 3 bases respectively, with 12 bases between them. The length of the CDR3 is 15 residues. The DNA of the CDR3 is TGTGCCAGCAGCTTAGCATCCACAGGGATCTACGAGCAGTACTTC. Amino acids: CASSLASTGIYEQYF.

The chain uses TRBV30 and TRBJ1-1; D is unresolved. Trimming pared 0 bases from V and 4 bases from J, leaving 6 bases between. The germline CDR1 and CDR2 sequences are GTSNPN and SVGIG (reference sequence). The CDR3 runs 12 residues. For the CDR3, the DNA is TGTGCCTGGAGTGTTTCCAGCACTGAAGCTTTCTTT. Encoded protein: CAWSVSSTEAFF.

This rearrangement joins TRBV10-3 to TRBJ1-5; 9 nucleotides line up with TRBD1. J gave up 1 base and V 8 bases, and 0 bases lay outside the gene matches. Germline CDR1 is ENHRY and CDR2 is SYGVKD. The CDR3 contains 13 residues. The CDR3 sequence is CAIGQGSNQPQHF. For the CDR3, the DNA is TGTGCCATCGGACAGGGGAGCAATCAGCCCCAGCATTTT.

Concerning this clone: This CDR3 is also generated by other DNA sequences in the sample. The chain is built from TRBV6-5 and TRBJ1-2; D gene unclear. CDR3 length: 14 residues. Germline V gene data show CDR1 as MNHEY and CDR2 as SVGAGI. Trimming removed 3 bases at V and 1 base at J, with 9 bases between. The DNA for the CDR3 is TGTGCCAGCAGTTATTCCAGGATTAACTATGGCTACACCTTC. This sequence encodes CASSYSRINYGYTF.

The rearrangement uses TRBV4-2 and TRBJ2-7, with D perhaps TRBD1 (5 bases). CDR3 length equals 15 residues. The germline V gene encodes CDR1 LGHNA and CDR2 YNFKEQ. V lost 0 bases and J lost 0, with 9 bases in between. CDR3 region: CASSQDRESSYEQYF. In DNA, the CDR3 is TGTGCCAGCAGCCAAGACAGGGAAAGCTCCTACGAGCAGTACTTC.

The CDR3 loop reads CASSPDRGFMNTEAFF. As DNA, the CDR3 is TGTGCCAGCAGTCCCGACAGGGGGTTCATGAACACTGAAGCTTTCTTT. This chain uses TRBV28 with TRBJ1-1, with 9 bases matching TRBD1. CDR1 MDHEN and CDR2 SYDVKM come from the germline V gene. The CDR3 extends over 16 amino acids. V lost 5 bases, J lost 0 bases, and 7 bases stayed unmatched.

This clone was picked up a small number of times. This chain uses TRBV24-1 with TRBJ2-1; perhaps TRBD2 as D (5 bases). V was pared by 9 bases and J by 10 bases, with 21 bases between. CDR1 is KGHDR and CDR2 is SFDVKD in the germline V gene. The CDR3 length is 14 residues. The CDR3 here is CATQPSSAAAEQFF. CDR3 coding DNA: TGTGCCACCCAGCCCTCCTCGGCAGCGGCCGAGCAGTTCTTC.

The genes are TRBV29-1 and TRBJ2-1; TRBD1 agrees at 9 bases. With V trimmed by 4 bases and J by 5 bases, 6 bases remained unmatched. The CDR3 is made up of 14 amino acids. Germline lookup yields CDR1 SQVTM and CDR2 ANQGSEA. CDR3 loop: CSVGWDRVNNEQFF. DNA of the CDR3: TGCAGCGTTGGGTGGGACAGGGTGAACAATGAGCAGTTCTTC.

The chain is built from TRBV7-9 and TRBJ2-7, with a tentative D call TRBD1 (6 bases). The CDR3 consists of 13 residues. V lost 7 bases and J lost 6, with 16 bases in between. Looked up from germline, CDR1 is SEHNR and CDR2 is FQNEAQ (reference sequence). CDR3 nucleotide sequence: TGTGCCAGCAATCAGAGGGGGTACGTCGAGCAGTACTTC. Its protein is CASNQRGYVEQYF.

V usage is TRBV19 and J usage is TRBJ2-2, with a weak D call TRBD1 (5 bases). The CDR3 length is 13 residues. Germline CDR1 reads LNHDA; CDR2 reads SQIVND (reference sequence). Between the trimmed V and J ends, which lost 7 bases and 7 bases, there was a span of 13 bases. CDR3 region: CASIQGWGGELFF. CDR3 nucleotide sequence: TGTGCCAGTATTCAGGGATGGGGCGGGGAGCTGTTTTTT.

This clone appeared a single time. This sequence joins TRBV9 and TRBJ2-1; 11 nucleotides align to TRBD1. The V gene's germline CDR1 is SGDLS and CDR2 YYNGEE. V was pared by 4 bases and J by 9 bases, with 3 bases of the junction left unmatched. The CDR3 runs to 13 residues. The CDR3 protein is CASSMGQGGEQFF. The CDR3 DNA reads TGTGCCAGCAGCATGGGACAGGGGGGTGAGCAGTTCTTC.

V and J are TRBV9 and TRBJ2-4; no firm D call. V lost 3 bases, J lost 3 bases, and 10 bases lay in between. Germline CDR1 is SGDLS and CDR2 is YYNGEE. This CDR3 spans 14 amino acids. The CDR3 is CASSASANKNIQYF. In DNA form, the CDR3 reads TGTGCCAGCAGCGCAAGCGCCAACAAAAACATTCAGTACTTC.